The 3 T cell receptor beta chains reported below all come from one sample, sequenced in a study of blood T cell repertoires in COVID-19. Generated by immunoSEQ multiplex PCR, the TCRdb table keeps only in-frame clones and is missing some. The table includes about 250,000 clones, 86% detected once. Sequenced material: peripheral blood. These receptors all stem from a woman aged 60-70 years who had recovered from COVID-19.

This clone was observed a single time. The V gene is TRBV19, the J gene TRBJ2-1; possible D gene TRBD2, 5 bases. The CDR3 is 14 residues long. The germline CDR1 and CDR2 sequences are LNHDA and SQIVND (reference sequence). V lost 2 bases and J lost 5, with 10 bases in between. The CDR3 is CASSISRGNNEQFF. DNA for the CDR3: TGTGCCAGTAGTATAAGTCGAGGGAACAATGAGCAGTTCTTC.

The CDR3 reads CASSFEHSGANVLTF. The CDR3 nucleotides are TGTGCCAGCAGTTTCGAGCACTCTGGGGCCAACGTCCTGACTTTC. The chain uses TRBV28 and TRBJ2-6; D unresolved. Trimming pared 3 bases from V and 0 bases from J, leaving 6 bases between. Germline CDR1 MDHEN, CDR2 SYDVKM. CDR3 length equals 15 residues.

V and J are TRBV5-1 and TRBJ2-3; D is uncertain. V lost 4 bases and J 0 bases, leaving 3 bases between the germline ends. The CDR3 is 12 residues long. The V gene's germline CDR1 is SGHRS and CDR2 YFSETQ. CDR3 coding DNA: TGCGCCAGCAGCCGGAGCACAGATACGCAGTATTTT. It specifies CASSRSTDTQYF. Variable domain in full (rest from reference TRBV5-1 and TRBJ2-3): KAGVTQTPRYLIKTRGQQVTLSCSPISGHRSVSWYQQTPGQGLQFLFEYFSETQRNKGNFPGRFSGRQFSNSRSEMNVSTLELGDSALYLCASSRSTDTQYFGPGTRLTVL.